This T cell receptor (beta chain) comes out of a study of read filtering for tumor transcriptome and immune sequencing. Study-wide results and caveats: Single-read clonotypes: 80% to 90% of IR-seq clonotypes (about 3.5% of reads), 74.6% of RNA-seq clonotypes (nearly 45% of reads).

The library was built from about 400 ng RNA with molecular barcoded adaptors for alpha/delta and beta/gamma chains. TCRdb recomputed calls from the reads with MiXCR, one row per CDR3 protein. The sample yields about 54,000 distinct CDR3 sequences, around an eighth seen once. With V trimmed by 1 base and J by 7 bases, 8 bases remained unmatched. CDR1 is MNHEY and CDR2 is SMNVEV in the germline V gene (reference sequence). This CDR3 region has 15 residues. There are many counts of this clonotype. What it binds is not known. The sequence came from a donor aged 40 or older with multiple myeloma. This rearrangement joins TRBV27 to TRBJ2-5; 8 bases are a match to TRBD1. Sequenced input: a population of CD138-negative cells sorted from bone marrow. The CDR3 sequence is CASSLWTGTGGTQYF. CDR3 DNA: TGTGCCAGCAGTTTATGGACGGGGACAGGCGGGACCCAGTACTTC.